This T cell receptor (beta chain) comes out of a study of metastatic and nonmetastatic thyroid tumors. Looking at the study overall: From malignant and benign thyroid patients, repertoires in blood and in tumor or nodule tissue were compared. Overall study results and limits: It was reported that TCR beta diversity was significantly higher in malignant thyroid tumors than benign nodules, in blood and tumor.

This clone has ten or more counts. Antigen: not known. The CDR3 contains 15 residues. The germline V gene has CDR1 SGHTA and CDR2 FQGNSA. V lost 4 bases to trimming and J lost 5 bases, with 17 bases between them. Per the original methods: Clinicopathological groups of papillary thyroid cancer showed CDR3 differences that were used to build a distant-metastasis classifier. TCRdb called clones again from the PCR reads with MiXCR. The V and J calls, along with clone size, are taken from TCRdb and not from the paper's own processing. Of around 53,000 clones in the sample, 20% were seen once. Ahead of thyroid surgery, no patient had received treatment of any kind.

The receptor's source is a female donor with papillary thyroid cancer or a benign thyroid nodule (not recorded which). Some clones in this sample may be carry-over from other donors' samples. V and J are TRBV7-2 and TRBJ1-1; tentatively, D is TRBD1 (6 bases). The sequenced material came from blood. The CDR3 protein is CASSYSSGVWTEAFF. The CDR3 DNA reads as TGTGCCAGCAGCTACTCTTCAGGGGTTTGGACTGAAGCTTTCTTT.